The T cell receptor beta chain under discussion was sequenced for a study of control samples from healthy donors and cancer patients. TCRdb's copy holds only in-frame clones and misses some; the assay was immunoSEQ multiplex PCR. The repertoire holds approximately 24,000 clones, with roughly four fifths as singletons. This CDR3 has 14 residues. Trimming shortened V by 4 bases and J by 4 bases, and 12 bases separated the two germline ends. Germline CDR1 and CDR2: SGHAT and FQNNGV. The V and J genes are TRBV11-2 and TRBJ2-3, with D perhaps assigned TRBD1 or TRBD2 (5 bases each). The sample was PBMCs. This receptor was taken from a man between 60 and 75 years old with colorectal cancer. The CDR3 spells CASSSHPGPDTQYF. Written as DNA, the CDR3 is TGTGCCAGCAGCTCCCACCCGGGGCCAGATACGCAGTATTTT. Full variable domain (missing parts from reference TRBV11-2 and TRBJ2-3): EAGVAQSPRYKIIEKRQSVAFWCNPISGHATLYWYQQILGQGPKLLIQFQNNGVVDDSQLPKDRFSAERLKGVDSTLKIQPAKLEDSAVYLCASSSHPGPDTQYFGPGTRLTVL.